Listed below are T cell receptor beta chains from one sample, sequenced in a study of blood T cell repertoires in COVID-19. The repertoire was sequenced with immunoSEQ multiplex PCR; TCRdb's copy has only in-frame clones and lacks some. The sample holds about 340,000 clones, about 93% seen once. The sample consisted of peripheral blood. These receptors originate from a woman in her late teens or twenties who had recovered from COVID-19. Each CDR3 is given with its conserved first and last residue.

J	V	CDR3
TRBJ2-3	TRBV7-6	CASSLALGQQLTDTQYF
TRBJ2-1	TRBV9	CASSVDNSDNEQFF
TRBJ1-2	TRBV18	CASSLPIGAYGYTF
TRBJ1-1	TRBV7-9	CASSLEAAGGEAFF
TRBJ2-5	TRBV5-4	CASSWRLAGEETQYF
TRBJ2-2	TRBV10-1	CASSESTSGGAGELFF
TRBJ2-1	TRBV6-2/TRBV6-3	CASSGDWTGGQFF
TRBJ1-3	TRBV12-3/TRBV12-4	CASRTTGSTIYF
TRBJ2-1	TRBV19	CASSGTSGRIDEQFF
TRBJ1-1	TRBV7-9	CASSLGTLTNTEAFF
TRBJ1-1	TRBV21-1	CASSGRQGHRTEAFF
TRBJ1-1	TRBV30	CAWSGKLTGDGSEAFF
TRBJ1-2	TRBV19	CASSAGQFYGYTF
TRBJ1-2	TRBV3-1/TRBV3-2	CASSQDRDRVINYGYTF
TRBJ1-1	TRBV27	CASRSLGGGSTEAFF
TRBJ1-2	TRBV29-1	CSVDSRTGNGYTF
TRBJ1-5	TRBV25-1	CASSPNIDQPQHF
TRBJ1-1	TRBV5-4	CASSLIGLGRGNTEAFF
TRBJ1-5	TRBV5-5	CASSFSSGTGYQPQHF
TRBJ2-1	TRBV3-1/TRBV3-2	CASSQAGLVSYNEQFF
TRBJ2-5	TRBV6-4	CASRPPGTGETQYF
TRBJ1-4	TRBV4-3	CASSLRGQGAEKLFF
TRBJ1-1	TRBV18	CASSPTGGWNTEAFF
TRBJ2-1	TRBV5-6	CASSLLTTGAYNEQFF